The 22 T cell receptor beta chains listed next were all sequenced from one sample in a study of beta chain features in type 1 diabetes. Study results and caveats: TCRB CDR3s from Type 1 diabetes patients were moderately but significantly shorter in all four CD4+ subsets.

The sequenced template was cDNA made from the entire isolated RNA. The assay was immunoSEQ multiplex PCR, and TCRdb's table has in-frame clones only and misses some. Here the sample spans roughly 260,000 clones, roughly 20% being singletons. These receptors' targets are unknown. The sequencing sample was made of naive CD4+ T cells from blood. The receptors stem from a woman in her forties with type 1 diabetes.

The chain recombines TRBV4-2 with TRBJ2-1, with D possibly TRBD1 on 6 matching bases. The CDR3 has 13 residues. Trimming stripped 5 bases from V and 3 bases from J, with 8 bases between. The germline CDR1 and CDR2 sequences are LGHNA and YNFKEQ. The CDR3 is CASSLQGYNEQFF. CDR3 DNA: TGTGCCAGCAGCTTACAGGGCTACAATGAGCAGTTCTTC.

Only a few counts were recorded for this clone. V is TRBV28 and J is TRBJ2-1; 14 bases are a match to TRBD2. The trim removed 6 bases at V and 6 bases at J, leaving 7 bases unmatched. The germline gives CDR1 MDHEN, CDR2 SYDVKM. The CDR3 has 16 amino acids. CDR3 bases: TGTGCCAGCAGCCCCGGGACTAGCGGGAGTGGCAATGAGCAGTTCTTC. Protein product: CASSPGTSGSGNEQFF.

This clone was observed a handful of times. The chain combines TRBV6-5 with TRBJ1-2; TRBD1 matches at 8 bases. J gave up 8 bases and V 8 bases, and 10 bases lay outside the gene matches. The CDR3 extends over 13 amino acids. Germline CDR1 MNHEY, CDR2 SVGAGI. This CDR3 is CASFHRGVSGYTF. CDR3 nucleotide sequence: TGTGCCAGCTTCCACAGGGGGGTTAGCGGCTACACCTTC.

This clone was seen a few times. The chain recombines TRBV7-9 with TRBJ2-5; D is possibly TRBD1 (6 bases). V lost 6 bases to trimming and J lost 5 bases, with 19 bases between them. CDR3 length: 15 residues. From germline, CDR1 is SEHNR and CDR2 FQNEAQ (reference sequence). Here the CDR3 DNA reads TGTGCCAGCAGTAGCAGGGGAAGACAATCGGAGACCCAGTACTTC. This encodes CASSSRGRQSETQYF.

This clone was seen a few times. The chain uses TRBV30 and TRBJ2-7; D may be TRBD2 (6 bases). Trimming took 4 bases from V and 2 from J, leaving 12 bases between them. The germline gives CDR1 GTSNPN, CDR2 SVGIG (reference sequence). The CDR3 loop spans 13 amino acids. CDR3 protein: CAWTAGGAYEQYF. The CDR3 coding sequence is TGTGCCTGGACAGCCGGGGGTGCCTACGAGCAGTACTTC.

The genes are TRBV5-6 and TRBJ2-1; a possible D gene is TRBD2 (6 bases). CDR3 length: 17 amino acids. Germline values: CDR1 SGHDT, CDR2 YYEEEE. Trimming left V 5 bases short and J 7 bases short, with 25 bases between. CDR3 protein: CASSLPGTSRSANEQFF. The DNA of the CDR3 is TGTGCCAGCAGTCTGCCAGGGACTTCCCGGTCAGCAAATGAGCAGTTCTTC.

In its sample, this clone was seen a few times. The chain couples TRBV11-1 to TRBJ2-7, with D perhaps matching TRBD1 (5 bases). This CDR3 region has 15 residues. Trimming stripped 0 bases from V and 2 bases from J, with 11 bases between. CDR1 is SGHAT and CDR2 is FQDESV in the germline V gene (reference sequence). CDR3 DNA: TGTGCCAGCAGCTTAGCAGAGACAGCTACCTACGAGCAGTACTTC. Amino acids: CASSLAETATYEQYF.

The J gene is TRBJ2-7, the V gene TRBV4-2, with 10 bases lining up with TRBD2. Trimming cost V 0 bases and J 7 bases; bases outside gene matches: 9. Germline assignment: CDR1 LGHNA and CDR2 YNFKEQ. The CDR3 extends over 16 amino acids. The CDR3 nucleotides are TGTGCCAGCAGCCAAGACGATCTAGCGGGAGTGAGAGAGCAGTACTTC. This encodes CASSQDDLAGVREQYF.

About this clone: Other DNA sequences in this sample translate to the same CDR3. This chain joins TRBV18 and TRBJ2-5, with TRBD2 identical over 7 bases. Trimming cost V 1 base and J 5 bases; bases outside gene matches: 4. Per germline, CDR1 KGHSH and CDR2 LQKENI. CDR3 length: 14 amino acids. The CDR3 nucleotides read TGTGCCAGCTCACCACGCGGGGGAGAGGAGACCCAGTACTTC. This translates into CASSPRGGEETQYF.

Only a few counts were recorded for this clone. This rearrangement joins TRBV18 to TRBJ2-7; 11 positions match TRBD1. In germline, CDR1 is KGHSH, CDR2 LQKENI. The CDR3 extends over 15 amino acids. Losses at the gene ends were 3 bases for V and 5 bases for J; bases not matched to a gene: 6. The chain's CDR3 is CASSPQGQGVNEQYF. DNA for the CDR3: TGTGCCAGCTCACCGCAGGGACAGGGGGTGAACGAGCAGTACTTC.

The rearrangement joins TRBV27 to TRBJ1-1; TRBD1 might be the D (6 bases). Germline CDR1 reads MNHEY; CDR2 reads SMNVEV (reference sequence). The CDR3 is made up of 13 amino acids. V was cut by 4 bases and J by 1 base, with 7 bases left in between. The CDR3: CASSSRGNTEAFF. DNA for the CDR3: TGTGCCAGCAGTTCCAGGGGGAACACTGAAGCTTTCTTT.

This clone showed up just a few times. The chain has TRBV11-2 and TRBJ2-5; weak D call: TRBD1 (6 bases). Germline V gene sequence: CDR1 SGHAT, CDR2 FQNNGV. CDR3 size: 15 residues. The V gene lost 5 bases and the J gene lost 0 bases, with 13 bases spanning the gap. The CDR3 DNA reads as TGTGCCAGCAGCCCCGGGGACACCTACCAAGAGACCCAGTACTTC. This encodes CASSPGDTYQETQYF.

The chain recombines TRBV5-4 with TRBJ2-1; 7 bases match TRBD2. Unmatched junction bases numbered 6, after V lost 4 bases and J lost 5 bases. The CDR3 is made up of 14 amino acids. Germline CDR1 and CDR2: SGHNT and YYREEE (reference sequence). The chain's CDR3 is CASSPGLGNNEQFF. The CDR3 coding sequence is TGTGCCAGCAGCCCCGGACTAGGGAACAATGAGCAGTTCTTC.

This clone was counted a few times. The chain employs TRBV18 and TRBJ2-6, with 8 nucleotides matching TRBD1. There are 16 residues in the CDR3. CDR1 KGHSH and CDR2 LQKENI come from the germline V gene. Trimming removed 6 bases from V and 4 bases from J; junction bases left unmatched: 8. CDR3 DNA sequence: TGTGCCAGCTCGGACAGGGAGGTTGGCGGGGCCAACGTCCTGACTTTC. Translating it yields CASSDREVGGANVLTF.

CDR3 sequence reads: CASSVTSGRVGEQFF. CDR3 nucleotides: TGTGCCAGCAGCGTAACTAGCGGGAGGGTTGGTGAGCAGTTCTTC. The chain is built from TRBV9 and TRBJ2-1; TRBD2 aligns across 13 bases. Germline CDR1 reads SGDLS; CDR2 reads YYNGEE. The CDR3 loop spans 15 amino acids. V dropped 1 base and J dropped 9; count of bases not matched to a gene: 4.

The J gene is TRBJ2-1, the V gene TRBV7-2, with 9 bases aligning to TRBD1. This CDR3 spans 15 amino acids. Germline V CDR1 and CDR2: SGHTA, FQGNSA. The trim removed 5 bases at V and 7 bases at J, leaving 9 bases unmatched. CDR3 in amino acids: CASSPPQGAVNEQFF. CDR3 nucleotide sequence: TGTGCCAGCAGCCCTCCACAGGGGGCAGTGAATGAGCAGTTCTTC.

V and J are TRBV18 and TRBJ1-1; D possibly corresponds to TRBD1 (5 bases). Germline V lookup: CDR1 KGHSH, CDR2 LQKENI. V lost 3 bases and J 6 bases, leaving 11 bases between the germline ends. This CDR3 contains 13 residues. The chain's CDR3 is CASSPGRGPEAFF. The CDR3 DNA follows: TGTGCCAGCTCACCTGGGAGGGGCCCTGAAGCTTTCTTT. The full variable domain, rest sourced from reference TRBV18 and TRBJ1-1, is NAGVMQNPRHLVRRRGQEARLRCSPMKGHSHVYWYRQLPEEGLKFMVYLQKENIIDESGMPKERFSAEFPKEGPSILRIQQVVRGDSAAYFCASSPGRGPEAFFGQGTRLTVV.

This clone was seen a few times. This chain connects TRBV2 to TRBJ1-1; D gene ambiguous. The length of the CDR3 is 13 residues. V lost 6 bases, J lost 1 base, and 9 bases lay in between. Per germline, CDR1 SNHLY and CDR2 FYNNEI. CDR3 sequence: CASSPGGNTEAFF. The CDR3 bases are TGTGCCAGCAGCCCCGGAGGGAACACTGAAGCTTTCTTT.

V and J are TRBV30 and TRBJ1-1; D uncertain. The CDR3 loop spans 14 amino acids. V lost 4 bases, J lost 5 bases, and 17 bases lay in between. The germline gives CDR1 GTSNPN, CDR2 SVGIG (reference sequence). The CDR3 loop is CAWTGPSAGTEAFF. CDR3 in DNA: TGTGCCTGGACTGGTCCGTCGGCGGGGACTGAAGCTTTCTTT.

The chain uses TRBV11-2 and TRBJ1-2, with D possibly being TRBD1 (6 bases). The CDR3 spans 15 residues. The V gene's germline CDR1 is SGHAT and CDR2 FQNNGV. V dropped 6 bases and J dropped 6 bases, with 20 bases sitting between them. CDR3 amino acids: CASRPITGRGDGYTF. For the CDR3, the DNA is TGTGCCAGCAGACCAATAACAGGGCGCGGCGATGGCTACACCTTC.

This clone came up a few times. The CDR3 coding sequence is TGCGCCAGCAGCTTTGCAGGGGAGGGCAATGAGCAGTTCTTC. Amino acid sequence: CASSFAGEGNEQFF. The rearrangement links TRBV5-1 to TRBJ2-1, with a tentative D call TRBD2 (7 bases). The germline gives CDR1 SGHRS, CDR2 YFSETQ. Trimming pared 2 bases from V and 6 bases from J, leaving 12 bases between. The CDR3 extends over 14 amino acids.

This clone was counted between two and nine times. The rearrangement joins TRBV7-3 to TRBJ2-3; 9 bases are shared with TRBD2. Germline assignment: CDR1 SGHTA and CDR2 FQGTGA. V shed 4 bases and J 5 bases; nucleotides not matched to a gene: 10. This CDR3 comprises 16 residues. CDR3 loop: CASSSGGGRAGDTQYF. CDR3 in DNA: TGTGCCAGCAGCTCCGGGGGCGGGAGGGCCGGAGATACGCAGTATTTT.